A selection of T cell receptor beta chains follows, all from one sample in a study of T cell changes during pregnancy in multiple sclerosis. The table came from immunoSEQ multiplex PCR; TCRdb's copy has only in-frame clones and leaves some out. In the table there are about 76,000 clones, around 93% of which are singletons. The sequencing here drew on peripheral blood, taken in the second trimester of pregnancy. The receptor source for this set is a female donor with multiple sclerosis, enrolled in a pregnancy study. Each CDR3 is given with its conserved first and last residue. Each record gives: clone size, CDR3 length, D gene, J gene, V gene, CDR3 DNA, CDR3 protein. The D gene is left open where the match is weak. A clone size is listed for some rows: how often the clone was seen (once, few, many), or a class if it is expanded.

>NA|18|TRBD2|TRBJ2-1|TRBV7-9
TGTGCCAGCCAGGGGGCTAGCGGGGGTAGGAGCTCCTACAATGAGCAGTTCTTC
CASQGASGGRSSYNEQFF
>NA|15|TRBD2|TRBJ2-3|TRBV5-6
TGTGCCAGCAGCAGAGCGGGGGGGCTTACAGATACGCAGTATTTT
CASSRAGGLTDTQYF
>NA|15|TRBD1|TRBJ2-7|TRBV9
TGTGCCAGCAGCGTAGCTGGAGACAGGGGTTTCGAGCAGTACTTC
CASSVAGDRGFEQYF
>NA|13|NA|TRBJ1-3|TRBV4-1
TGCGCCAGCAGCGTGGGGCAGGGAAACACCATATATTTT
CASSVGQGNTIYF
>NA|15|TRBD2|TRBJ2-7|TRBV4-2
TGTGCCAGCAGCCGGACAACTAGCGGGGCCTACGAGCAGTACTTC
CASSRTTSGAYEQYF
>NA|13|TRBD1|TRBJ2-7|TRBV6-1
TGTGCCAGTCAGAACAGGGGGCACGAAGAGCAGTACTTC
CASQNRGHEEQYF
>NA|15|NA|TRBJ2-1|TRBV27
TGTGCCAGCAGGGCCAGGGGGGCCGACCCACATGAGCAGTTCTTC
CASRARGADPHEQFF
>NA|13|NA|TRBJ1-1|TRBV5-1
TGCGCCAGCGGAGAACAGGGACGGGCTGAAGCTTTCTTT
CASGEQGRAEAFF
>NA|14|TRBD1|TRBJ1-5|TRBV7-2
TGTGCCAGCTCAGTGACAGGGGATTATCAGCCCCAGCATTTT
CASSVTGDYQPQHF
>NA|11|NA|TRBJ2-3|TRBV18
TGTGCCAGCCCCCGGGGGGATACGCAGTATTTT
CASPRGDTQYF
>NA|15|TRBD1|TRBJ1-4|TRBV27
TGTGCCAGCAGTTCAGGACAGGGGGCGGTTGAAAAACTGTTTTTT
CASSSGQGAVEKLFF
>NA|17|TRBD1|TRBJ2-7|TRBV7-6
TGTGCCAGCAGCTTAGAGACAGGGGTTCACTCCTCCTACGAGCAGTACTTC
CASSLETGVHSSYEQYF
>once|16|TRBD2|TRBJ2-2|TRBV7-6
TGTGCCAGCAGCTTGTTCCAGGGCGGGGGTACCGGGGAGCTGTTTTTT
CASSLFQGGGTGELFF
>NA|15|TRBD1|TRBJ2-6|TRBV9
TGTGCCAGCACACAGGGGGCACTGGGGGCCAACGTCCTGACTTTC
CASTQGALGANVLTF
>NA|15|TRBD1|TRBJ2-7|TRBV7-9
TGTGCCAGCAGACCGCGACAGGGGAGCACGGGGGAGCAGTACTTC
CASRPRQGSTGEQYF
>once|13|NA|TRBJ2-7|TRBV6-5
TGTGCCAGCAGTCCCGGGGTGTCCTACGAGCAGTACTTC
CASSPGVSYEQYF
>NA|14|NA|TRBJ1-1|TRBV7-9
TGTGCCAGCAGCTTTGGGGGGAGGGTCACTGAAGCTTTCTTT
CASSFGGRVTEAFF
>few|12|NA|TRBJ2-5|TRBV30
TGTGCCTGGGAACACCGGAGAGAGACCCAGTACTTC
CAWEHRRETQYF
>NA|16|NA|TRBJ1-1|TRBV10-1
TGCGCCAGCAGCCCGGGGGGTCTGAATTTGGCAACTGAAGCTTTCTTT
CASSPGGLNLATEAFF
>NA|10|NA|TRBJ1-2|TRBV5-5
TGTGCCAGCACAGGGGACGGCTACACCTTC
CASTGDGYTF
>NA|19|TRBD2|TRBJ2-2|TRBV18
TGTGCCAGCTCACCGAATCGACGACTAGCGGGGGGGCAGACCGGGGAGCTGTTTTTT
CASSPNRRLAGGQTGELFF
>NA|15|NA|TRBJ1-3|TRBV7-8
TGTGCCAGCAGCCAACAGGGTCCCCCTGGAAACACCATATATTTT
CASSQQGPPGNTIYF
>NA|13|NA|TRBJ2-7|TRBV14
TGTGCCAGCAGCCTCGGACTCTCCTACGAGCAGTACTTC
CASSLGLSYEQYF
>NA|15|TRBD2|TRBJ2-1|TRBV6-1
TGTGCCAGCAGTAAAGCGGGGCGGGAGTCCAATGAGCAGTTCTTC
CASSKAGRESNEQFF
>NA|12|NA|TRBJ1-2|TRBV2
TGTGCCAGCAGTTCGCGGGGTCAGGGCTACACCTTC
CASSSRGQGYTF
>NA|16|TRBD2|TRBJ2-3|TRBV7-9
TGTGCCAGCAGCTTATTAGCGGGGAGCCGCACAGATACGCAGTATTTT
CASSLLAGSRTDTQYF
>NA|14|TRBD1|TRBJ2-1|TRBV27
TGTGCCAGCAGTGAGGGGACAGCCGCCAATGAGCAGTTCTTC
CASSEGTAANEQFF
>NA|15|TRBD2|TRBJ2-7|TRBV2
TGTGCCAGCAGACCAGCGGGGGGTCCCCCCTACGAGCAGTACTTC
CASRPAGGPPYEQYF
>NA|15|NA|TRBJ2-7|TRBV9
TGTGCCAGCAGCCCCCGATGGGAGCCGGCGGACGAGCAGTACTTC
CASSPRWEPADEQYF
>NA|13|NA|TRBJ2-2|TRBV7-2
TGTGCCAGCAGCTTTGCCGCGGGCGGGGAGCTGTTTTTT
CASSFAAGGELFF
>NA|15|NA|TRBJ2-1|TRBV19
TGTGCCAGTAGTATAACGGCGGGGCCTTACAATGAGCAGTTCTTC
CASSITAGPYNEQFF
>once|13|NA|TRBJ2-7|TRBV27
TGTGCCAGCAGTCCCGACAACTCCTACGAGCAGTACTTC
CASSPDNSYEQYF
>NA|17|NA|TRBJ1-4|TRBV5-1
TGCGCCAGCAGCAGTACCTTACAGGGCTCGAACAATGAAAAACTGTTTTTT
CASSSTLQGSNNEKLFF
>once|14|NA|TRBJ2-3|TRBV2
TGTGCCAGCTCAGGGCAATTACATCCGGATACGCAGTATTTT
CASSGQLHPDTQYF
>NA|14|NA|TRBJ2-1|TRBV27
TGTGCCAGCAGAGAAACCCAGGGGCCCAATGAGCAGTTCTTC
CASRETQGPNEQFF
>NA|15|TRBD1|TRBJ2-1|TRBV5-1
TGCGCCAGCAGACTGGGGACAGGGGCCTACAATGAGCAGTTCTTC
CASRLGTGAYNEQFF
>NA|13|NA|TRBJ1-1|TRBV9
TGTGCCAGCAGCGTAGCCTCCTCCACTGAAGCTTTCTTT
CASSVASSTEAFF